Here is one T cell receptor (beta chain) with its context. Two consecutive negative NP/OP PCR tests, clearance, or resolved symptoms defined Cohort 3 recovery. This sample stems from a study of blood T cell repertoires in COVID-19. Clones were read by immunoSEQ multiplex PCR, and TCRdb kept only the in-frame ones, dropping some. In the table there are some 260,000 clones, 80% to 90% of which are singletons. The sequence came from a man aged 40-49 years who had recovered from COVID-19. Sequences were obtained from PBMCs or T cells enriched from blood (not recorded which).

The CDR3 loop is CAWSAGTVTGELFF. The CDR3, as DNA: TGTGCCTGGAGTGCCGGGACTGTCACCGGGGAGCTGTTTTTT. The chain carries TRBV30 and TRBJ2-2; a possible D gene is TRBD2 (6 bases). The CDR3 has 14 residues. V shed 1 base and J shed 4 bases, with 10 bases lying between them. Germline lookup yields CDR1 GTSNPN and CDR2 SVGIG (reference sequence). Complete variable domain (other parts from reference TRBV30 and TRBJ2-2): SQTIHQWPATLVQPVGSPLSLECTVEGTSNPNLYWYRQAAGRGLQLLFYSVGIGQISSEVPQNLSASRPQDRQFILSSKKLLLSDSGFYLCAWSAGTVTGELFFGEGSRLTVL.